This T cell receptor beta chain was obtained from a study of shared clonotypes between healthy human individuals (dated by TCRdb to between 2020 and 2021). Notes on the research overall: The cohort comprised two women and a few men aged 18 to 49 years. For each donor, CD4 naive and CD4 memory were each given three plates, CD8 naive was given two plates, and CD8 memory was given one plate. To estimate repertoire size and how much clonotypes are shared between individuals, the study performed deep sequencing of blood TCR repertoires from about five healthy adults. To increase sequencing depth and limit assay-specific biases, different laboratories used diverse techniques to prepare libraries and sequence TCR repertoires. Per donor, leukapheresis produced somewhere between about 0.94 and 9 billion PBMCs. Overall study results and their limits: Sampling was restricted to blood, and TCR repertoires in tissue are likely to differ from TCR repertoires in blood. Larger estimated clonotype richness was generally found for naive subsets than for memory subsets. Even with the large sequencing depth, rarefaction of the sorted-subset datasets indicated that sequencing was incomplete. Pairwise subsampling led to the expectation that sequencing depth would affect the degree of clonotype sharing among donors. Roughly 5% of naive CD4, more than 3% of naive CD8, 2.3% of memory CD4, and about 0.4% of memory CD8 clonotypes were shared across a few donors. Because the study included only a small number of donors, the genetic and exposure-history diversity represented was limited. Higher generation probabilities were observed for clonotypes shared by all four sorted-subset donors than for non-shared clonotypes.

On this clone: Its antigen target is currently unknown. Base qualities are not at hand, and no much larger clone is one base apart.

The donors were healthy, HIV-negative adults who had no recently reported acute infections or vaccinations. All donors were Caucasian adults living in Nashville, Tennessee, USA. CD4+ T cells were enriched through magnetic negative selection, after which naive cells were positively selected on CD45RA and the remaining negative fraction served as the memory subset. Blood was obtained by leukapheresis, after which PBMCs were separated by Ficoll-Histopaque density gradient centrifugation and cryopreserved in liquid nitrogen vapor phase. Purity and quantity of every magnetically sorted T cell population were checked by analytical flow cytometry. Genomic DNA was isolated from each sorted fraction and quantified by UV absorbance on a Nanodrop 2000c. The V and J ends are trimmed by 6 bases and 8 bases, leaving 13 bases between them. CDR1 MDHEN and CDR2 SYDVKM are derived from the germline V gene. The CDR3 goes from the cysteine to the phenylalanine over 12 residues. Only CDR3 DNA remains: 36 bases, in frame from the first base.

Using the deep immunoSEQ assay, multiplex PCR amplified TCR CDR3 regions from genomic DNA. For each cell subset, the extracted genomic DNA was distributed evenly across all wells of several immunoSEQ 96-well plates, and each plate served as one replicate. For sorted subsets, each replicate PCR was loaded with approximately 200 ng genomic DNA, equivalent to about 33,000 T cell genomes. The purified libraries were quantified using a Qubit 3.0 fluorometer, sized with a Bioanalyzer 2100, and then quantified again using the KAPA Library Quantification kit. Every immunoSEQ 96-well plate was sequenced on a separate single-read 150-cycle Illumina NextSeq 550 flow cell. On the authors' methods: The immunoSEQ output contained only junctional sequences without quality scores, so filtering could not match that applied to full-length reads. Sequences were annotated with PyIR, a Python wrapper for IgBLAST v1.9, using IMGT germline references to assign V/J genes and CDR3. Reads were filtered out if the reads had weak V/J assignments (E-value above 1e-6), no CDR3, stop codons, out-of-frame junctions, or ambiguous translated residues. A V3J clonotype was defined by an identical inferred V gene, J gene, and CDR3 amino acid sequence. Percentage overlap between repertoires was computed as shared unique clonotypes divided by the size of the smaller repertoire. Richness of each repertoire was evaluated using RTK rarefaction, the Chao1 estimator, and Recon v2.1 estimates of unobserved clonotypes. For all TCRbeta clonotypes obtained by the gDNA method from a few donors, generation probabilities were computed with OLGA. Held by TCRdb, this immuneACCESS table contains in-frame sequences only and omits some clones. Under half of the omission traces to an unresolved V gene where checked; the cause of the rest is unknown. V, J and clone size derive from that table, while D and trimming were established from the DNA sequence. Recorded for this sample are some 660,000 clones; 60% to 75% of them occurred a single time. Around 1.8% of the sample rests with the top ten.

This clonotype was obtained from a woman aged 25 to 45 in good health. The material sequenced was memory CD4+ T cells sorted from blood. The cell subset or site label here, explained by the study, means: CD45RA-negative fraction. The sequence joins TRBV28 to TRBJ1-2, with the identity of the D gene unclear. The CDR3 protein sequence reads: CASRDREAGYTF. The DNA sequence reads TGTGCCAGCAGGGATAGGGAGGCGGGCTACACCTTC.